The next 29 T cell receptor beta chains were all read from a single sample in a study of blood T cell repertoires in COVID-19. Using immunoSEQ multiplex PCR, the repertoire was profiled, and TCRdb retains in-frame clones only, with some absent. The sample holds more than 85,000 clones, 89% seen once. Material: peripheral blood. Receptors originate from a woman in her 70s with acute or convalescent COVID-19.

This clone was counted a single time. The chain has TRBV28 and TRBJ1-2; the D gene is possibly TRBD1 (5 bases). This CDR3 has 13 residues. The germline CDR1 and CDR2 sequences are MDHEN and SYDVKM. The ends were cut back, 6 bases at V and 2 bases at J, with 10 bases in the middle. In nucleotides, the CDR3 is TGTGCCAGCAGCGGGGGGACCAACTATGGCTACACCTTC. Translation: CASSGGTNYGYTF.

The chain uses TRBV7-9 and TRBJ1-1, with 8 bases matching TRBD1. The CDR3 has 11 residues. V lost 3 bases, J lost 11 bases, and 2 bases stayed unmatched. CDR1 and CDR2 (germline): SEHNR, FQNEAQ (reference sequence). The CDR3 is CASSLTGDAFF. CDR3 DNA: TGTGCCAGCAGCTTGACAGGGGATGCTTTCTTT.

The chain couples TRBV15 to TRBJ2-2; 8 nucleotides align to TRBD1. CDR3 length equals 18 residues. Germline V gene data show CDR1 as LNHNV and CDR2 as YYDKDF (reference sequence). J gave up 1 base and V 2 bases, and 9 bases lay outside the gene matches. The CDR3 loop is CATSRTTGGRVNTGELFF. In DNA form, the CDR3 reads TGTGCCACCAGCAGAACTACAGGGGGGCGGGTGAACACCGGGGAGCTGTTTTTT.

The J gene is TRBJ1-2, the V gene TRBV19, with 7 positions matching TRBD1. The germline V gene encodes CDR1 LNHDA and CDR2 SQIVND (reference sequence). The V gene end was trimmed by 4 bases and the J gene end by 8 bases; junction bases not matched to a gene: 13. The CDR3 contains 15 residues. CDR3 sequence (DNA): TGTGCCAGTAGTAGAGAGACAGGGAATGTCAGAGGCTACACCTTC. It specifies CASSRETGNVRGYTF.

This clone showed up just once. This chain uses TRBV19 with TRBJ1-1, with 9 nucleotides matching TRBD1. V lost 7 bases, J lost 5 bases, and 5 bases stayed unmatched. Germline CDR1 reads LNHDA; CDR2 reads SQIVND (reference sequence). CDR3 length: 13 residues. The DNA for the CDR3 is TGTGCCAGTAAAGGACAGGGGTGGACTGAAGCTTTCTTT. Its protein product is CASKGQGWTEAFF.

This sequence joins TRBV27 and TRBJ1-4; 7 bases map to TRBD1. J lost 3 bases, V lost 6 bases, and 4 bases had no gene match. The germline V gene has CDR1 MNHEY and CDR2 SMNVEV (reference sequence). CDR3 length equals 14 residues. Here the CDR3 reads CASSPGTANEKLFF. CDR3 DNA sequence: TGTGCCAGCAGCCCCGGGACAGCTAATGAAAAACTGTTTTTT.

The V gene is TRBV2, the J gene TRBJ2-7; D is undetermined. This CDR3 has 14 residues. Trimming left V 0 bases short and J 3 bases short, with 9 bases between. Germline loops: CDR1 SNHLY, CDR2 FYNNEI. The CDR3 loop reads CASSEALANYEQYF. CDR3 in DNA: TGTGCCAGCAGTGAAGCGTTAGCTAACTACGAGCAGTACTTC.

This chain joins TRBV6-5 and TRBJ1-3; 7 bases are shared with TRBD1. The junction had 6 bases not matched to a gene; V was cut back by 4 bases and J by 3 bases. Per germline, CDR1 MNHEY and CDR2 SVGAGI. This CDR3 spans 15 amino acids. CDR3 sequence: CASSFRGDIGNTIYF. The CDR3 DNA sequence: TGTGCCAGCAGTTTCAGGGGGGACATTGGAAACACCATATATTTT.

The J gene is TRBJ2-5, the V gene TRBV9; no clear D. Germline CDR1 reads SGDLS; CDR2 reads YYNGEE. Trimming removed 0 bases at V and 2 bases at J, with 8 bases between. CDR3 length: 14 amino acids. The CDR3 reads CASSVGWRQETQYF. The CDR3 coding sequence is TGTGCCAGCAGCGTAGGGTGGAGACAAGAGACCCAGTACTTC.

This sequence joins TRBV28 and TRBJ1-6; D call uncertain. The germline CDR1 and CDR2 sequences are MDHEN and SYDVKM. The CDR3 covers 15 residues. V lost 6 bases and J lost 4, with 13 bases in between. CDR3 bases: TGTGCCAGCAGAACAGACACGTCTTATAATTCACCCCTCCACTTT. Translated, it gives CASRTDTSYNSPLHF.

This chain links TRBV28 with TRBJ2-7; D remains unclear. The V gene's germline CDR1 is MDHEN and CDR2 SYDVKM. V was shortened by 2 bases and J by 1 base, with 3 bases between the two germline ends. The CDR3 is 12 residues long. The CDR3 DNA sequence: TGTGCCAGCAGTTTACTTTCCTACGAGCAGTACTTC. Translated: CASSLLSYEQYF.

V is TRBV18 and J is TRBJ1-4, with 9 nucleotides matching TRBD1. CDR1 KGHSH and CDR2 LQKENI come from the germline V gene. This CDR3 comprises 13 residues. Unmatched junction bases numbered 3, after V lost 6 bases and J lost 7 bases. As DNA, the CDR3 is TGTGCCAGCTCGACAGGGGGTACTGAAAAACTGTTTTTT. Its translation is CASSTGGTEKLFF.

This clone was picked up a small number of times. The chain uses TRBV28 and TRBJ1-4, with D possibly being TRBD1 (6 bases). Trimming took 6 bases from V and 4 from J, leaving 15 bases between them. Per germline, CDR1 MDHEN and CDR2 SYDVKM. The CDR3 loop spans 15 amino acids. For the CDR3, the DNA is TGTGCCAGCAGCCCTGGAACAGGGCTTAATGAAAAACTGTTTTTT. Protein product: CASSPGTGLNEKLFF.

The chain has TRBV5-1 and TRBJ2-2; D might be TRBD1 (6 bases). This CDR3 contains 15 residues. Trimming removed 1 base at V and 2 bases at J, with 9 bases between. Germline CDR1 SGHRS, CDR2 YFSETQ. DNA for the CDR3: TGCGCCAGCAGCTTGACAGGGATTAACACCGGGGAGCTGTTTTTT. Amino acids: CASSLTGINTGELFF.

This clone occurred a few times. The rearrangement joins TRBV27 to TRBJ2-1; D not resolved. The V end lost 2 bases, the J end lost 0 bases, and 8 bases lay between the germline ends. This CDR3 is 15 amino acids long. Germline values: CDR1 MNHEY, CDR2 SMNVEV (reference sequence). The CDR3 DNA is TGTGCCAGCAGTTTAATGGGCAGCTCCTACAATGAGCAGTTCTTC. Translating gives CASSLMGSSYNEQFF.

The chain has TRBV19 and TRBJ1-4; perhaps TRBD1 as D (5 bases). V lost 6 bases and J lost 3, with 20 bases in between. This CDR3 is 17 amino acids long. Looked up from germline, CDR1 is LNHDA and CDR2 is SQIVND (reference sequence). CDR3 region: CASRRPGGNPANEKLFF. CDR3 in DNA: TGTGCCAGTAGACGCCCTGGGGGGAATCCTGCTAATGAAAAACTGTTTTTT.

The rearrangement uses TRBV2 and TRBJ1-5, with D tentatively TRBD1 (5 bases). This CDR3 is 17 amino acids long. The V gene's germline CDR1 is SNHLY and CDR2 FYNNEI. Trimming cost V 7 bases and J 1 base, with 20 bases left between them. The CDR3 sequence: CASNWQGGQSSNQPQHF. CDR3 sequence (DNA): TGTGCCAGCAATTGGCAGGGAGGGCAGTCGAGCAATCAGCCCCAGCATTTT. Full variable domain (rest looked up from reference TRBV2 and TRBJ1-5): EPEVTQTPSHQVTQMGQEVILRCVPISNHLYFYWYRQILGQKVEFLVSFYNNEISEKSEIFDDQFSVERPDGSNFTLKIRSTKLEDSAMYFCASNWQGGQSSNQPQHFGDGTRLSIL.

This chain connects TRBV3-1 (or the pseudogene TRBV3-2) to TRBJ2-5; D might be TRBD2 (5 bases). This CDR3 region has 15 residues. Looked up from germline, CDR1 is LGHDT and CDR2 is YNNKEL (reference sequence). V lost 3 bases and J 5 bases, leaving 16 bases between the germline ends. Written as DNA, the CDR3 is TGTGCCAGCAGCCAGGACCAGAGGGCGCGGGAGACCCAGTACTTC. Translation gives CASSQDQRARETQYF.

The chain employs TRBV6-2 or TRBV6-3 and TRBJ2-2; 7 bases agree with TRBD2. This CDR3 region has 14 residues. Trimming took 4 bases from V and 6 from J; bases not matched to a gene: 5. CDR1 and CDR2 (germline): MNHEY, SVGEGT. CDR3 in DNA: TGTGCCAGCAGTTGGGCTAGCGGTGCCGGGGAGCTGTTTTTT. It specifies CASSWASGAGELFF.

J is TRBJ2-3 and V is TRBV19; 9 nucleotides line up with TRBD2. Germline V gene lookup returns CDR1 LNHDA and CDR2 SQIVND (reference sequence). This CDR3 comprises 16 residues. Trimming took 6 bases from V and 3 from J; bases not matched to a gene: 10. The CDR3 DNA reads as TGTGCCAGTAGATCCAGACTAGCGGAGGGAACAGATACGCAGTATTTT. Its protein product is CASRSRLAEGTDTQYF.

The chain links TRBV5-4 to TRBJ2-3; a weak D match, TRBD2 (5 bases). The V end was cut by 6 bases, the J end by 3 bases, with 11 bases between. The CDR3 length is 13 residues. CDR1 is SGHNT, CDR2 YYREEE, per germline (reference sequence). The CDR3 is CASTLDVTDTQYF. DNA of the CDR3: TGTGCCAGCACACTAGACGTGACAGATACGCAGTATTTT.

The chain uses TRBV25-1 and TRBJ2-4, with TRBD2 matching 7 bases. This CDR3 comprises 17 residues. Germline loops: CDR1 MGHDK, CDR2 SYGVNS. J lost 6 bases, V lost 2 bases, and 13 bases had no gene match. This CDR3 reads CASSETRRGSDRNIQYF. The CDR3 DNA sequence: TGTGCCAGCAGTGAAACTCGACGCGGGAGTGATAGAAACATTCAGTACTTC.

J is TRBJ1-1 and V is TRBV27, with D possibly being TRBD1 (6 bases). Between the trimmed V and J ends, which lost 2 bases and 4 bases, there was a span of 11 bases. The CDR3 consists of 14 residues. Germline CDR1 and CDR2: MNHEY and SMNVEV (reference sequence). The CDR3 loop is CASSLGGISTEAFF. In DNA, the CDR3 is TGTGCCAGCAGTTTAGGGGGCATCAGCACTGAAGCTTTCTTT.

The CDR3 reads CASTPAPGGVYGYTF. For the CDR3, the DNA is TGTGCCAGCACCCCCGCTCCGGGGGGCGTCTATGGCTACACCTTC. V is TRBV6-2 or TRBV6-3 and J is TRBJ1-2; weak D call: TRBD1 (6 bases). This CDR3 contains 15 residues. The germline CDR1 and CDR2 sequences are MNHEY and SVGEGT. V lost 7 bases to trimming and J lost 4 bases, with 19 bases between them.

J is TRBJ1-2 and V is TRBV19; 8 positions match TRBD1. Germline V gene lookup returns CDR1 LNHDA and CDR2 SQIVND (reference sequence). J was trimmed by 8 bases and V by 7 bases; bases with no gene match: 6. This CDR3 is 12 amino acids long. The CDR3 protein is CASMRTGLGYTF. The CDR3 DNA is TGTGCCAGTATGCGGACAGGGTTGGGCTACACCTTC.

V gene TRBV19 combines with J gene TRBJ2-6; D gene unclear. The germline V gene has CDR1 LNHDA and CDR2 SQIVND (reference sequence). V was cut by 2 bases and J by 0 bases, with 8 bases left in between. The CDR3 totals 16 residues. The CDR3 here is CASSISRSSGANVLTF. The DNA of the CDR3 is TGTGCCAGTAGTATATCCAGAAGCTCTGGGGCCAACGTCCTGACTTTC.

J is TRBJ2-3 and V is TRBV28, with 7 bases that match TRBD2. Germline V lookup: CDR1 MDHEN, CDR2 SYDVKM. V lost 5 bases and J lost 1; bases outside the gene matches: 9. CDR3 length equals 16 residues. The CDR3 sequence is CASSLPFAGGTDTQYF. The DNA of the CDR3 is TGTGCCAGCAGTCTCCCGTTTGCGGGGGGCACAGATACGCAGTATTTT.

The chain links TRBV28 to TRBJ2-1; 9 bases match TRBD1. The J segment lost 8 bases and the V segment lost 6 bases, leaving 11 bases of the junction unmatched. From germline, CDR1 is MDHEN and CDR2 SYDVKM. The CDR3 sequence is 15 residues long. The CDR3: CASRLGTGNGHEQFF. In nucleotides, the CDR3 is TGTGCCAGCAGACTGGGGACAGGGAATGGCCATGAGCAGTTCTTC.

This chain joins TRBV6-5 and TRBJ2-7; TRBD1 is a possible D gene (6 bases). The CDR3 length is 15 residues. Looked up from germline, CDR1 is MNHEY and CDR2 is SVGAGI. V dropped 6 bases and J dropped 5 bases, with 20 bases sitting between them. This CDR3 reads CASSKDRPPLDEQYF. For the CDR3, the DNA is TGTGCCAGCAGCAAGGACAGACCCCCCCTAGACGAGCAGTACTTC.